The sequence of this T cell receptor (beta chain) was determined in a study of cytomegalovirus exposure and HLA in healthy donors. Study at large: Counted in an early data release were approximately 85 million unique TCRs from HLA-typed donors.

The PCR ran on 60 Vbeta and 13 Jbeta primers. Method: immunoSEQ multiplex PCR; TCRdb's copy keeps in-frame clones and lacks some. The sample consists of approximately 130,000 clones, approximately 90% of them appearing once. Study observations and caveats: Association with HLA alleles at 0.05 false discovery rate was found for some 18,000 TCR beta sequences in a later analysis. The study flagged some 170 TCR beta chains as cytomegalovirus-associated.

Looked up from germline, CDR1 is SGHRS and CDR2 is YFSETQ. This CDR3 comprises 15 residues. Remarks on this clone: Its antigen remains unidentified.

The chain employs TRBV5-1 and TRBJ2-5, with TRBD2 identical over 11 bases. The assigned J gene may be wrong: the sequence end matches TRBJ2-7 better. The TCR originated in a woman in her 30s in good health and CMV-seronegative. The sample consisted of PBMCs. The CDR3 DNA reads TGCGCCAGCAGCTTGTTACTAGCGGGAGTAGACGAGCAGTACTTC. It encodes CASSLLLAGVDEQYF.